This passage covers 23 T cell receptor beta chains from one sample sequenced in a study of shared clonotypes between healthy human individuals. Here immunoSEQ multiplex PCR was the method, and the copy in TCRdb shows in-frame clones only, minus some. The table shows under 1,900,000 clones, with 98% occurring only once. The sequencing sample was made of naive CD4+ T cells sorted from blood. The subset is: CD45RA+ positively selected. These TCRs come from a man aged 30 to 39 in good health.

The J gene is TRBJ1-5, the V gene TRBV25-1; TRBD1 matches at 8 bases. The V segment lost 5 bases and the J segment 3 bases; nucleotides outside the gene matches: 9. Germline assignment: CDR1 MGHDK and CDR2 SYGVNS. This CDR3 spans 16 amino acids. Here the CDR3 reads CASSPQGQEHNQPQHF. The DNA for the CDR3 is TGTGCCAGCAGTCCCCAGGGACAGGAGCACAATCAGCCCCAGCATTTT.

The CDR3, as DNA: TGTGCCAGCAGCTTACCGGGGGAGCACAATGAGCAGTTCTTC. This translates into CASSLPGEHNEQFF. The chain uses TRBV7-9 and TRBJ2-1, with TRBD2 as a possible D gene (6 bases). Germline lookup yields CDR1 SEHNR and CDR2 FQNEAQ (reference sequence). This CDR3 has 14 residues. The V and J ends lost 2 bases and 5 bases respectively, with 10 bases between them.

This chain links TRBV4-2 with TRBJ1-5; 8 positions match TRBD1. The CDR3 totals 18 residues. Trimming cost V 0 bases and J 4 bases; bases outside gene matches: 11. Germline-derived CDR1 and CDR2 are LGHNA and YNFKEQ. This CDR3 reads CASSQDWVGRGLNQPQHF. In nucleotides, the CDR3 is TGTGCCAGCAGCCAAGATTGGGTCGGCAGGGGGCTAAATCAGCCCCAGCATTTT.

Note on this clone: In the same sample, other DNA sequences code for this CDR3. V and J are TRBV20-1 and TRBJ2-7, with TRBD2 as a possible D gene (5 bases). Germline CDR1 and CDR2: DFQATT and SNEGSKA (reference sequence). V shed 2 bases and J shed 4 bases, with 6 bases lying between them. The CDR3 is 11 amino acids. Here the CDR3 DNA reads TGCAGTGCTAGAAGCGGTTACGAGCAGTACTTC. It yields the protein CSARSGYEQYF.

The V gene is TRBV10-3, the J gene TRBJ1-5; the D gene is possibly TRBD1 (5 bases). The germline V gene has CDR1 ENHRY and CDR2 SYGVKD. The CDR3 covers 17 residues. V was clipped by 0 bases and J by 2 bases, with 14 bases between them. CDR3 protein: CAISESLGGSGNQPQHF. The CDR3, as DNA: TGTGCCATCAGTGAGTCTTTGGGGGGGTCAGGCAATCAGCCCCAGCATTTT.

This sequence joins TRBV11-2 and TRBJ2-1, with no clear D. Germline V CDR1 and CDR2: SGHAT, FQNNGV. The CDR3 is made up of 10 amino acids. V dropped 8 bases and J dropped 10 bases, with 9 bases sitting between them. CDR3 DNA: TGTGCCAGCGGGTACGGGGAGCAGTTCTTC. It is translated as CASGYGEQFF.

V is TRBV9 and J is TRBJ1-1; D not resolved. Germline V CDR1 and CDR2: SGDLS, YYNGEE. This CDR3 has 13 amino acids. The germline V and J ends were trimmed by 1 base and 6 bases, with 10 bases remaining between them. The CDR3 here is CASSVSVSSEAFF. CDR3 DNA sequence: TGTGCCAGCAGCGTATCGGTTTCCTCTGAAGCTTTCTTT.

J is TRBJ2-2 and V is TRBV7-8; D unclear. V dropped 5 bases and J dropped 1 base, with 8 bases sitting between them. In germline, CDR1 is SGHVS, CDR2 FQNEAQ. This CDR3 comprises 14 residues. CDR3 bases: TGTGCCAGCAGCCGCGGCGGGAACACCGGGGAGCTGTTTTTT. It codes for CASSRGGNTGELFF.

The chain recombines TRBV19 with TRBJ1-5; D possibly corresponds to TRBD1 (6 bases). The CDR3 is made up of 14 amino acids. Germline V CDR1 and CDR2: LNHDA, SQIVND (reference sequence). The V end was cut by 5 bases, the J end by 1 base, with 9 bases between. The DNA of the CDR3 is TGTGCCAGTAGTCTGGGGGGCAGCAATCAGCCCCAGCATTTT. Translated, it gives CASSLGGSNQPQHF.

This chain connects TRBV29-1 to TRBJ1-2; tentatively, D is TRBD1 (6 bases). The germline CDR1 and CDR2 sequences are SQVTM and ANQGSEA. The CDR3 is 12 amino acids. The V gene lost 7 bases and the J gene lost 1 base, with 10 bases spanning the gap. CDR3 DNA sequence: TGCAGCGCCCAGGACAGTAACTATGGCTACACCTTC. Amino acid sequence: CSAQDSNYGYTF.

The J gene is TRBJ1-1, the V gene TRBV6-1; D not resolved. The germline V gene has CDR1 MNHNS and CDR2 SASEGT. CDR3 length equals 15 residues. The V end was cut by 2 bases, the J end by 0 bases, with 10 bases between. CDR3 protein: CASSEIRLLNTEAFF. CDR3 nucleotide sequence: TGTGCCAGCAGTGAAATACGACTTCTGAACACTGAAGCTTTCTTT.

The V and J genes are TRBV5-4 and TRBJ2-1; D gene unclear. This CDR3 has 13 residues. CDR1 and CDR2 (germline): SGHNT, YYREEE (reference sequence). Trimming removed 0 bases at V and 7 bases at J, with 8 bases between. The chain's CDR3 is CASSLAARNEQFF. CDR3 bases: TGTGCCAGCAGCTTGGCCGCAAGGAATGAGCAGTTCTTC.

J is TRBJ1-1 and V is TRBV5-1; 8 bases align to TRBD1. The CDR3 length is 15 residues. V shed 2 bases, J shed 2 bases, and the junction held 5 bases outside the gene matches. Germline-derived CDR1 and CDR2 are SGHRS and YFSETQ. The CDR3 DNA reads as TGCGCCAGCAGCTTTTACGGGACAGGTAACACTGAAGCTTTCTTT. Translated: CASSFYGTGNTEAFF.

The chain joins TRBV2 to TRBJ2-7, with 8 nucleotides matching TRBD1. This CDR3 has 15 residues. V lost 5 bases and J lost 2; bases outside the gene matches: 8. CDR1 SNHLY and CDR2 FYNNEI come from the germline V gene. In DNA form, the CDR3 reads TGTGCCAGCAGTACCGACAGGGGAAGTCCCTACGAGCAGTACTTC. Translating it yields CASSTDRGSPYEQYF.

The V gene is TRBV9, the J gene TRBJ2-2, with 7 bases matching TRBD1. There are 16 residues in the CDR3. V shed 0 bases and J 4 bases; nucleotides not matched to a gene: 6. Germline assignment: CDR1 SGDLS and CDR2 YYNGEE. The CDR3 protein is CASSVGLGGGTGELFF. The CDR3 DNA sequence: TGTGCCAGCAGCGTAGGTTTAGGGGGCGGCACCGGGGAGCTGTTTTTT.

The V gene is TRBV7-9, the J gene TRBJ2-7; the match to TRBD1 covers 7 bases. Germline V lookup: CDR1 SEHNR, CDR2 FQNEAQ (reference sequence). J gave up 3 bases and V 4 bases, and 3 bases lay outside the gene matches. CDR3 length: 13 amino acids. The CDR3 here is CASSSGQYYEQYF. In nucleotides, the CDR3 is TGTGCCAGCAGCTCGGGACAGTACTACGAGCAGTACTTC.

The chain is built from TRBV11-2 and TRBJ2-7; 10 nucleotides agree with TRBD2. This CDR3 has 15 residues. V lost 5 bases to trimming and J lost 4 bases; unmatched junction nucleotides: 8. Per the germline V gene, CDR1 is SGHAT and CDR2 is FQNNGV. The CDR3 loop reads CASSILAGAGYEQYF. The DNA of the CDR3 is TGTGCCAGCAGCATCCTAGCGGGAGCCGGTTACGAGCAGTACTTC.

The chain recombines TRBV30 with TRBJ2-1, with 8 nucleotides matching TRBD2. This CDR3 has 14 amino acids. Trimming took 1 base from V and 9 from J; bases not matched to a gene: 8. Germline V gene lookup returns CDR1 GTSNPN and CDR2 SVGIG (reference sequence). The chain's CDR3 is CAWSGSGEVAEQFF. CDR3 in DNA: TGTGCCTGGAGTGGTAGCGGGGAGGTCGCTGAGCAGTTCTTC.

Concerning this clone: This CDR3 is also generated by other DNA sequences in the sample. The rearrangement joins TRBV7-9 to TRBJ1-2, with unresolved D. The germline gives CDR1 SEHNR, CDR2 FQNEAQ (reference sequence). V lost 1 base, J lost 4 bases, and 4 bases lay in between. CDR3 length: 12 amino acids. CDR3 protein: CASSLEGYGYTF. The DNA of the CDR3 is TGTGCCAGCAGCTTAGAAGGCTATGGCTACACCTTC. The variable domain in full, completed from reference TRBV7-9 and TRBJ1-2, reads DTGVSQNPRHKITKRGQNVTFRCDPISEHNRLYWYRQTLGQGPEFLTYFQNEAQLEKSRLLSDRFSAERPKGSFSTLEIQRTEQGDSAMYLCASSLEGYGYTFGSGTRLTVV.

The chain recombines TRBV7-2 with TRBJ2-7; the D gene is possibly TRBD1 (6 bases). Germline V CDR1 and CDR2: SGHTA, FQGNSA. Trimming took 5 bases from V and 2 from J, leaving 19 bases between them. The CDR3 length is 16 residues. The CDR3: CASSPGITGPPYEQYF. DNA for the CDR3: TGTGCCAGCAGCCCGGGGATTACAGGGCCCCCCTACGAGCAGTACTTC.

The CDR3 here is CASTNRRNTGELFF. The CDR3 DNA is TGTGCCAGCACGAACAGGAGGAACACCGGGGAGCTGTTTTTT. The chain recombines TRBV25-1 with TRBJ2-2; tentative D call: TRBD1 (5 bases). V shed 7 bases and J shed 1 base, with 10 bases lying between them. The germline gives CDR1 MGHDK, CDR2 SYGVNS. This CDR3 has 14 amino acids.

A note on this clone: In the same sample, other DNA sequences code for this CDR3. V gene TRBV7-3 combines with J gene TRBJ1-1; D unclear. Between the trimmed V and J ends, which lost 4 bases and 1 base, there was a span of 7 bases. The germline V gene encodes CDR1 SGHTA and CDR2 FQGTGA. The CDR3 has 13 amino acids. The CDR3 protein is CASSSDGNTEAFF. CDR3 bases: TGTGCCAGCAGCTCCGACGGGAACACTGAAGCTTTCTTT.

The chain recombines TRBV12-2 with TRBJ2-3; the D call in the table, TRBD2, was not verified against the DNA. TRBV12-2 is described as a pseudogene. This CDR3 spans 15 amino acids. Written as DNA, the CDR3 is TGTGCAAGTCGCTTAGCCGGGAGTTCGACAGATACGCAGTATTTT. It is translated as CASRLAGSSTDTQYF.